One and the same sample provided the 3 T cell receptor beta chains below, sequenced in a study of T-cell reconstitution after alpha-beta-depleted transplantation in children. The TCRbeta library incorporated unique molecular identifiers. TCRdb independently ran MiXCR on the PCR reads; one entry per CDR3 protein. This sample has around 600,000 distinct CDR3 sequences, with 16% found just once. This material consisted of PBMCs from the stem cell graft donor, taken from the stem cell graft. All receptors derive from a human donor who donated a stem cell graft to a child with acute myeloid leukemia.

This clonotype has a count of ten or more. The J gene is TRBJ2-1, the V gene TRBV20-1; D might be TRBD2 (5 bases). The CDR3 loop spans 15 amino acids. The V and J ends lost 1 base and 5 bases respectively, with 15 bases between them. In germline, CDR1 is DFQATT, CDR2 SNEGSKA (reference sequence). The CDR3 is CSARGRLAADNEQFF. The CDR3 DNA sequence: TGCAGTGCTAGAGGTCGCCTAGCAGCAGACAATGAGCAGTTCTTC.

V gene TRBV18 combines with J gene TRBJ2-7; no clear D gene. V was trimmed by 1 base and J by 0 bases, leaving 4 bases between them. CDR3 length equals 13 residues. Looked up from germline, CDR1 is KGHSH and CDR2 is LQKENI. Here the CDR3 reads CASSPQSSYEQYV. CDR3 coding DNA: TGTGCCAGCTCACCACAAAGCTCCTACGAGCAGTACGTC.

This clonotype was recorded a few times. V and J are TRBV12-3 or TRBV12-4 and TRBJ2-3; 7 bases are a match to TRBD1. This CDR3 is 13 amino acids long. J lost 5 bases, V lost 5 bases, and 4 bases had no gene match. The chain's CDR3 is CASSNTGEDTQYF. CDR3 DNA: TGTGCCAGCAGTAATACAGGGGAAGATACGCAGTATTTT.